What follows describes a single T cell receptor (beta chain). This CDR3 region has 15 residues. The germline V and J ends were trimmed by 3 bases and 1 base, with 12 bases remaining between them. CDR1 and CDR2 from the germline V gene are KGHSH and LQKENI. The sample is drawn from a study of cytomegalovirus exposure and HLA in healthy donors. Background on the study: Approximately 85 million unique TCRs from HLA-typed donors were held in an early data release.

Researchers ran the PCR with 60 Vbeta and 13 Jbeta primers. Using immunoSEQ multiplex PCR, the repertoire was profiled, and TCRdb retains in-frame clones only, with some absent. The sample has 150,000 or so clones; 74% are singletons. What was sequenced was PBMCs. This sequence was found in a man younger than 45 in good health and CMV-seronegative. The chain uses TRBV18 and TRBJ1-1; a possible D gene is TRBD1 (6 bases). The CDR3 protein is CASSPQQGSNTEAFF. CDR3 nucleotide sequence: TGTGCCAGCTCACCGCAACAGGGTTCGAACACTGAAGCTTTCTTT.